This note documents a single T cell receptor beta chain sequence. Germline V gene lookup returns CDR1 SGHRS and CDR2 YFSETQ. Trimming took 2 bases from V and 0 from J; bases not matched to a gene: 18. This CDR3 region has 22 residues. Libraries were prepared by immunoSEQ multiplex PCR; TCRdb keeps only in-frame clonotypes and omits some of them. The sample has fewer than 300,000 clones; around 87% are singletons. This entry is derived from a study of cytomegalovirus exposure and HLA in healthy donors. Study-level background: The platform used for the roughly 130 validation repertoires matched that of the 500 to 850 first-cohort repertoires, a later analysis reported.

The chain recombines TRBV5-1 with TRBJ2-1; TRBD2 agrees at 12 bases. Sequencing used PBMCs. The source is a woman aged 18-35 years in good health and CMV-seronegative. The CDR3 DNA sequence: TGCGCCAGCAGCTTCCGGACAGGGGTGGGACTAGCGGGTCCCAGCTCCTACAATGAGCAGTTCTTC. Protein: CASSFRTGVGLAGPSSYNEQFF.